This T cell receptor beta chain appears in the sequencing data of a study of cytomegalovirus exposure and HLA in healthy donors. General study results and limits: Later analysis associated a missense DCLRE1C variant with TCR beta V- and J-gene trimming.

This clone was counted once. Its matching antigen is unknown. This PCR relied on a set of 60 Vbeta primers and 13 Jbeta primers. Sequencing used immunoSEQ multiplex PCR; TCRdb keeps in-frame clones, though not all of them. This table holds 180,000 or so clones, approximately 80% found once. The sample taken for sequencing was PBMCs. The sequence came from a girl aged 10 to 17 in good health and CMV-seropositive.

CDR3 nucleotides: TGTGCCAGCAGTGGAGCCTGGACAGGGCTACAGTATTTT. Its protein product is CASSGAWTGLQYF. The V gene is TRBV27, the J gene TRBJ2-3; 8 bases fit TRBD1. CDR1 is MNHEY, CDR2 SMNVEV, per germline (reference sequence). The CDR3 runs 13 residues. J gave up 12 bases and V 5 bases, and 10 bases lay outside the gene matches.